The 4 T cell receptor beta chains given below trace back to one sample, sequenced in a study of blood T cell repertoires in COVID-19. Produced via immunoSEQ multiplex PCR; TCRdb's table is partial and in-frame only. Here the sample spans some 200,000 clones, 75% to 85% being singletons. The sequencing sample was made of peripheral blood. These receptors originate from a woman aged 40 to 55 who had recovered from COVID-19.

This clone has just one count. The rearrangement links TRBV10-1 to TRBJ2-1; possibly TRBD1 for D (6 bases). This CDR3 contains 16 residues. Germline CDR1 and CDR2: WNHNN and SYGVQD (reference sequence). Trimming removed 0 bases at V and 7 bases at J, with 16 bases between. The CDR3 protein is CASSESVGGMGNEQFF. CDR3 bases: TGCGCCAGCAGTGAGTCGGTAGGGGGAATGGGGAATGAGCAGTTCTTC.

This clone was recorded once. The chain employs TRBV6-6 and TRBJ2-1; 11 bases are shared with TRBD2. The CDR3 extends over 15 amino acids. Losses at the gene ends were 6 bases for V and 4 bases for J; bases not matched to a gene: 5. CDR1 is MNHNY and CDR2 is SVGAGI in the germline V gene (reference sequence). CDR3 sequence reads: CASSPTSGVYNEQFF. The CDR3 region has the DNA TGTGCCAGCAGCCCGACTAGCGGGGTTTACAATGAGCAGTTCTTC.

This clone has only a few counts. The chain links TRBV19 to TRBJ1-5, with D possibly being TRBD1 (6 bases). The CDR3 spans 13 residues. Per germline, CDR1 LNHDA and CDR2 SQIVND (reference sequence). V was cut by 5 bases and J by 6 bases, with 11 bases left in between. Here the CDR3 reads CASSQGGAQPQHF. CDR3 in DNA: TGTGCCAGTAGTCAAGGGGGGGCTCAGCCCCAGCATTTT. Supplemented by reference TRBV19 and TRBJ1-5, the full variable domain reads DGGITQSPKYLFRKEGQNVTLSCEQNLNHDAMYWYRQDPGQGLRLIYYSQIVNDFQKGDIAEGYSVSREKKESFPLTVTSAQKNPTAFYLCASSQGGAQPQHFGDGTRLSIL.

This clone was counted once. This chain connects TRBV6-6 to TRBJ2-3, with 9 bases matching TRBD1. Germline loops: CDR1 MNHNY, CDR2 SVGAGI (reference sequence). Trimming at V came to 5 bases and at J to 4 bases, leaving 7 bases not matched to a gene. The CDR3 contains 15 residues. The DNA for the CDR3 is TGTGCCAGCAGTAAGACTCGGGACAGGGCAGATACGCAGTATTTT. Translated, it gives CASSKTRDRADTQYF.